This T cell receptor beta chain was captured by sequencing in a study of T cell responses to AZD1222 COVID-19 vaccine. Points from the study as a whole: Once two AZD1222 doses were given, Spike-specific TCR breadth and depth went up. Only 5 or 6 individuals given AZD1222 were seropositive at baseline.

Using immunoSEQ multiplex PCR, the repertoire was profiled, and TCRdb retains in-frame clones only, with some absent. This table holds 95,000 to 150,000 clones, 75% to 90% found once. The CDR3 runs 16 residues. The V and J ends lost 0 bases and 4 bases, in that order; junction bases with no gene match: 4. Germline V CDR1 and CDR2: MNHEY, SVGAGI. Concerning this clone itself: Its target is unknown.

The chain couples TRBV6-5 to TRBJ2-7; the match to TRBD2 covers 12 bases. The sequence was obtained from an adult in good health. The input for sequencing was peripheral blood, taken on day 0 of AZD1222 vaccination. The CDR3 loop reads CASSYSSLAGGYEQYF. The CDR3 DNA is TGTGCCAGCAGTTACTCGAGTCTAGCGGGAGGGTACGAGCAGTACTTC.